This T cell receptor (beta chain) was observed in a study of T-cell memory formation after mild COVID-19. Losses at the gene ends were 2 bases for V and 6 bases for J; bases not matched to a gene: 2. The germline gives CDR1 LNHNV, CDR2 YYDKDF (reference sequence). The CDR3 contains 14 residues. In TCRdb, the 5' RACE reads were re-called with MiXCR into one record per CDR3 protein. The sample has under 300,000 distinct CDR3 sequences, approximately 8.4% seen once. The sequencing sample was made of PBMCs or a T cell subset sorted from them (not recorded which). This sequence was found in a man younger than 35 who had mild COVID-19 (a few samples of this study predate the infection). Cell type and time point are not known. J is TRBJ2-2 and V is TRBV15; TRBD1 aligns across 8 bases. In nucleotides, the CDR3 is TGTGCCACCAGCAGAAACAGGGGGTCCGGGGAGCTGTTTTTT. Translation gives CATSRNRGSGELFF.